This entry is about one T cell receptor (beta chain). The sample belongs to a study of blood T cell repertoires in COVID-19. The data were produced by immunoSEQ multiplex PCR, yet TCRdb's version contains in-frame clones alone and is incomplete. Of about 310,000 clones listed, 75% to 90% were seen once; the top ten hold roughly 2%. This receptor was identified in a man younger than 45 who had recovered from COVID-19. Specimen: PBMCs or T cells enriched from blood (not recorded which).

Here the CDR3 reads CASRDAGTGGYEQYF. CDR3 DNA sequence: TGTGCCAGCAGGGACGCCGGGACAGGGGGCTACGAGCAGTACTTC. The rearrangement joins TRBV5-4 to TRBJ2-7; 11 positions match TRBD1. V shed 5 bases and J 3 bases; nucleotides not matched to a gene: 7. The CDR3 extends over 15 amino acids. CDR1 and CDR2 from the germline V gene are SGHNT and YYREEE (reference sequence). The whole variable domain, filled in from reference TRBV5-4 and TRBJ2-7, reads ETGVTQSPTHLIKTRGQQVTLRCSSQSGHNTVSWYQQALGQGPQFIFQYYREEENGRGNFPPRFSGLQFPNYSSELNVNALELDDSALYLCASRDAGTGGYEQYFGPGTRLTVT.